Below are 5 T cell receptor beta chains sequenced from a single sample in a study of blood T cells in healthy people across ages. Sample-barcoded 5' priming and a J-beta primer mix drove a second PCR of 7 to 11 cycles. TCRdb passed the 5' RACE reads through MiXCR, listing each CDR3 protein once. The sample lists hundreds of thousands of distinct CDR3 sequences, around 45% seen once, with under 35% in the top ten. The sequenced sample was blood. The source of these receptors is a woman aged 55-69 years in good health.

This clonotype has more than one count but fewer than ten. The chain carries TRBV7-3 and TRBJ2-7, with no clear D. This CDR3 contains 14 residues. V was pared by 7 bases and J by 4 bases, with 17 bases between. Germline V gene sequence: CDR1 SGHTA, CDR2 FQGTGA. The CDR3 DNA sequence: TGTGCCAGCAATGCTCTCGGACCCCGTTACGAGCAGTACTTC. Translating it yields CASNALGPRYEQYF.

V gene TRBV18 combines with J gene TRBJ2-1, with a weak D call TRBD1 (6 bases). CDR3 length equals 16 residues. Trimming removed 0 bases at V and 4 bases at J, with 13 bases between. Germline assignment: CDR1 KGHSH and CDR2 LQKENI. CDR3 region: CASSPPRQVLYNEQFF. The CDR3 nucleotides are TGTGCCAGCTCACCACCCCGACAGGTTCTGTACAATGAGCAGTTCTTC.

A few counts support this clonotype. The genes are TRBV7-7 and TRBJ2-7, with TRBD1 matching 9 bases. The CDR3 has 14 residues. Unmatched junction bases numbered 9, after V lost 5 bases and J lost 7 bases. The germline CDR1 and CDR2 sequences are SSHAT and FNYEAQ (reference sequence). DNA for the CDR3: TGTGCCAGCAGCCGGGGACAGGGAATTGGTGAGCAGTACTTC. Translation gives CASSRGQGIGEQYF.

The chain couples TRBV20-1 to TRBJ2-7, with 7 positions matching TRBD2. J gave up 6 bases and V 1 base, and 15 bases lay outside the gene matches. The CDR3 contains 16 residues. CDR1 and CDR2 (germline): DFQATT, SNEGSKA (reference sequence). The CDR3 region is CSARGARAGTIGEQYF. DNA of the CDR3: TGCAGTGCTAGAGGGGCCAGAGCGGGGACTATTGGCGAGCAGTACTTC.

V usage is TRBV27 and J usage is TRBJ2-1, with a weak D call TRBD1 (5 bases). Germline V gene lookup returns CDR1 MNHEY and CDR2 SMNVEV (reference sequence). V lost 6 bases, J lost 0 bases, and 15 bases lay in between. This CDR3 spans 16 amino acids. The CDR3 is CASRVFLGPSYNEQFF. CDR3 nucleotide sequence: TGTGCCAGCAGAGTGTTCCTGGGGCCCTCCTACAATGAGCAGTTCTTC.